This TCR beta chain was identified during a study of T cell repertoires in ileal Crohn's disease. With V trimmed by 2 bases and J by 4 bases, 4 bases remained unmatched. CDR1 and CDR2 from the germline V gene are SGDLS and YYNGEE. The CDR3 loop spans 15 amino acids. Roughly 470 nanograms of biopsy DNA per sample underwent TCRB immunosequencing. The method was immunoSEQ multiplex PCR; TCRdb's version includes in-frame clones alone and lacks a portion of them. The table shows some 4,200 clones, with 69% occurring only once. Sequenced: ileal tissue. The receptor was derived from an adult with Crohn's disease. The gene calls are TRBV9 and TRBJ2-5; 11 bases are a match to TRBD1. For the CDR3, the DNA is TGTGCCAGCAGCGTGGACAGGGGGCGTTCAGAGACCCAGTACTTC. This encodes CASSVDRGRSETQYF.